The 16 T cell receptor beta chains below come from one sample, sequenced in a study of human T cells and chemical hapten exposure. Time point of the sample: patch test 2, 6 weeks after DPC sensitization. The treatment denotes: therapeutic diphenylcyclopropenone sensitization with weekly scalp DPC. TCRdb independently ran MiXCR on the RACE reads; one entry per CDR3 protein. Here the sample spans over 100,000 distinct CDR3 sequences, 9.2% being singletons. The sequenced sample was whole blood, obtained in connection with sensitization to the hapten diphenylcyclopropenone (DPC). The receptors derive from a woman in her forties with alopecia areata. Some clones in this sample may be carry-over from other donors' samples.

The DNA of the CDR3 is TGTGCCAGCAGTTACTCGGGGCAGGGCCACTCACCCCTCCACTTT. It is translated as CASSYSGQGHSPLHF. The chain combines TRBV6-2 or TRBV6-3 with TRBJ1-6; TRBD1 is a possible D gene (5 bases). The V end lost 0 bases, the J end lost 10 bases, and 13 bases lay between the germline ends. Germline CDR1 MNHEY, CDR2 SVGEGT. The CDR3 covers 15 residues.

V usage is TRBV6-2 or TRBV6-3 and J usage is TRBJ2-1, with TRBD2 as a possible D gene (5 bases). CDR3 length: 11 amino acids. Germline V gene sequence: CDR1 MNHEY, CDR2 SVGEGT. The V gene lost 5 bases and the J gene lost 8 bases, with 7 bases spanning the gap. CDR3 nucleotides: TGTGCCAGCAGTGACGGGGATGAGCAGTTCTTC. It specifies CASSDGDEQFF.

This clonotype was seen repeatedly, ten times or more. As DNA, the CDR3 is TGTGCCAGCAGTTATGCCTTCGGCGGGGAGGGGGCCTACGAGCAGTACTTC. It specifies CASSYAFGGEGAYEQYF. The chain has TRBV6-5 and TRBJ2-7; a possible D gene is TRBD2 (7 bases). Germline CDR1 MNHEY, CDR2 SVGAGI. CDR3 length equals 17 residues. V was pared by 3 bases and J by 2 bases, with 20 bases between.

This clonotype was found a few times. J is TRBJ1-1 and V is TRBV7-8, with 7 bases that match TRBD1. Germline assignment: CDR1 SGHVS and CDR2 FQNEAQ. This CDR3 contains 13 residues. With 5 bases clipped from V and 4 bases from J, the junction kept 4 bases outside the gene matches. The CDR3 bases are TGTGCCAGCAGCACCCACAGGGGCACTGAAGCTTTCTTT. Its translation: CASSTHRGTEAFF.

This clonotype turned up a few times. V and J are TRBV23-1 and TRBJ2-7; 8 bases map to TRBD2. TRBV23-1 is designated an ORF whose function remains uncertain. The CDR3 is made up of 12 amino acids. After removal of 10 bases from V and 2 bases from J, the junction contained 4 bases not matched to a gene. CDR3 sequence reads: CATPREAYEQYF. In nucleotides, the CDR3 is TGCGCCACCCCGCGGGAGGCCTACGAGCAGTACTTC.

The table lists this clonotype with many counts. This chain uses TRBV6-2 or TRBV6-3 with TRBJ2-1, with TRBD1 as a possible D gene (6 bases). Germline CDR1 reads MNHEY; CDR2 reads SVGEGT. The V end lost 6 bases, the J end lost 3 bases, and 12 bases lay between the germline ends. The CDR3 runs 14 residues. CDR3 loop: CASRADRFYNEQFF. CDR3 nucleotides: TGTGCCAGCAGAGCGGACAGATTCTACAATGAGCAGTTCTTC.

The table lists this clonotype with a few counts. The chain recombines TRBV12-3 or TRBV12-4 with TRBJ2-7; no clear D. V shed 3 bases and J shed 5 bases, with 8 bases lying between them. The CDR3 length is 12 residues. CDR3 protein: CASSFSLNEQYF. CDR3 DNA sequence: TGTGCCAGCAGTTTCTCTTTAAACGAGCAGTACTTC.

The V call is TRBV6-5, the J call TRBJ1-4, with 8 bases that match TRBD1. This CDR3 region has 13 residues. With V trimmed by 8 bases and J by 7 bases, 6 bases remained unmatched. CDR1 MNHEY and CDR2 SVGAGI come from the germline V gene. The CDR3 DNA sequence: TGTGCCAGCGGGACAGGAGGGAGTGAAAAACTGTTTTTT. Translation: CASGTGGSEKLFF.

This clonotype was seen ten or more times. This chain's CDR3 is CASRHGQGATNEKLFF. CDR3 sequence (DNA): TGTGCCAGCAGACATGGACAGGGAGCAACTAATGAAAAACTGTTTTTT. The genes are TRBV7-2 and TRBJ1-4; 8 bases are a match to TRBD1. Germline-derived CDR1 and CDR2 are SGHTA and FQGNSA. The CDR3 length is 16 residues. V lost 6 bases and J lost 0; bases outside the gene matches: 6.

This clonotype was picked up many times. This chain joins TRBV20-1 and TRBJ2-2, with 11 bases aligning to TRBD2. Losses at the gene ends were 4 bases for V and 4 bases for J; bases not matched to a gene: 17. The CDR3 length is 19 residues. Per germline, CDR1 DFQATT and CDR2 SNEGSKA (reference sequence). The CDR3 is CSATSTTSGDVVSTGELFF. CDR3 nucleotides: TGCAGTGCTACCTCCACGACTAGCGGGGACGTAGTTTCCACCGGGGAGCTGTTTTTT.

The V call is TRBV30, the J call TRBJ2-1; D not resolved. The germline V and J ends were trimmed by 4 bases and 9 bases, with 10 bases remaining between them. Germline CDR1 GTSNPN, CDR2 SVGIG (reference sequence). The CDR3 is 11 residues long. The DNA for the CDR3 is TGTGCCTGGAATCCCCCCCCTGAGCAGTTCTTC. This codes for CAWNPPPEQFF.

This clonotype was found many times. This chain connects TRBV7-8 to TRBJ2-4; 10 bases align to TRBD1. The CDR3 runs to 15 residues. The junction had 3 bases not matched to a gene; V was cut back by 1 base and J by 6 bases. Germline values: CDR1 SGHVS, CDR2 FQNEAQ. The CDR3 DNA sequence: TGTGCCAGCAGCTTAGGGACAGGGGGAGGAAACATTCAGTACTTC. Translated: CASSLGTGGGNIQYF.

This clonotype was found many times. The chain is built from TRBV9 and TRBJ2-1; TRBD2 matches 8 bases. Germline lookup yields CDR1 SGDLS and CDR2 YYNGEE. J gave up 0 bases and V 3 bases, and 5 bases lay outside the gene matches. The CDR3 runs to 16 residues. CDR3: CASSAGAGGSYNEQFF. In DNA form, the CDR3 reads TGTGCCAGCAGCGCTGGCGCGGGGGGCTCCTACAATGAGCAGTTCTTC. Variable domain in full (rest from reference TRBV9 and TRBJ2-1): DSGVTQTPKHLITATGQRVTLRCSPRSGDLSVYWYQQSLDQGLQFLIQYYNGEERAKGNILERFSAQQFPDLHSELNLSSLELGDSALYFCASSAGAGGSYNEQFFGPGTRLTVL.

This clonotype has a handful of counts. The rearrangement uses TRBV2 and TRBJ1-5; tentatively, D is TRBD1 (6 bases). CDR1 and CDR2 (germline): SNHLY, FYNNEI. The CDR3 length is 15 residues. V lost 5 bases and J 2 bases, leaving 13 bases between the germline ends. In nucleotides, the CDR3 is TGTGCCAGCAGTCCTAATTCAGGGGGCAATCAGCCCCAGCATTTT. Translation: CASSPNSGGNQPQHF.

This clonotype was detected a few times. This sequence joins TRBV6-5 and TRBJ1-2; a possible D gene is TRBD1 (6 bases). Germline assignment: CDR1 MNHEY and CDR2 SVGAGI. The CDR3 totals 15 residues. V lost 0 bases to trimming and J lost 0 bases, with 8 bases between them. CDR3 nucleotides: TGTGCCAGCAGTTACTCCACAGGGACTAACTATGGCTACACCTTC. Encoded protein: CASSYSTGTNYGYTF.

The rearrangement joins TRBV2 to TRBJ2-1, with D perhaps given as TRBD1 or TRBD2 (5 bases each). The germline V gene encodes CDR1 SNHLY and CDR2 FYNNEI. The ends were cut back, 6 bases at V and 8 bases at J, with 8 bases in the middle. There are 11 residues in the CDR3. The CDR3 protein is CASRGVDEQFF. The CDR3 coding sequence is TGTGCCAGCAGGGGGGTGGATGAGCAGTTCTTC.